The 5 T cell receptor beta chains below come from one sample, sequenced in a study of T cell responses to AZD1222 COVID-19 vaccine. Profiling relied on immunoSEQ multiplex PCR, and the TCRdb table lists in-frame clones only, not all of them. The table includes about 120,000 clones, roughly 88% detected once. This specimen was peripheral blood, taken on day 0 of AZD1222 vaccination. The origin of the receptors is an adult in good health.

The V call is TRBV19, the J call TRBJ2-1, with TRBD2 matching 9 bases. The V gene's germline CDR1 is LNHDA and CDR2 SQIVND (reference sequence). The CDR3 extends over 14 amino acids. Unmatched junction bases numbered 7, after V lost 5 bases and J lost 8 bases. Written as DNA, the CDR3 is TGTGCCAGTAGTGGGCCTAGCGGGATACATGAGCAGTTCTTC. Its protein is CASSGPSGIHEQFF.

This chain connects TRBV7-9 to TRBJ1-2; 7 bases line up with TRBD1. Germline CDR1 reads SEHNR; CDR2 reads FQNEAQ (reference sequence). V trimming: 5 bases; J trimming: 7 bases; junction bases outside the gene matches: 7. The CDR3 is made up of 13 amino acids. As DNA, the CDR3 is TGTGCCAGCAGCATCCGGGACAGTGGTGGCTACACCTTC. It codes for CASSIRDSGGYTF.

This sequence joins TRBV7-9 and TRBJ1-3, with 10 bases that match TRBD1. CDR3 length equals 16 residues. V lost 5 bases, J lost 2 bases, and 6 bases stayed unmatched. Germline-derived CDR1 and CDR2 are SEHNR and FQNEAQ (reference sequence). This CDR3 reads CASSADRGLPGNTIYF. CDR3 nucleotide sequence: TGTGCCAGCAGCGCAGACAGGGGGCTACCTGGAAACACCATATATTTT.

This rearrangement joins TRBV7-3 to TRBJ2-5; 9 nucleotides line up with TRBD1. The CDR3 consists of 15 residues. Germline V gives CDR1 SGHTA, CDR2 FQGTGA. J gave up 6 bases and V 5 bases, and 10 bases lay outside the gene matches. The CDR3 DNA reads TGTGCCAGCAGCCCGACAGGGGGATGGCAAAAGACCCAGTACTTC. This encodes CASSPTGGWQKTQYF.

The chain has TRBV11-3 and TRBJ2-1, with 7 nucleotides matching TRBD2. In germline, CDR1 is SGHNT, CDR2 YENEEA. V lost 5 bases to trimming and J lost 1 base; unmatched junction nucleotides: 5. This CDR3 is 15 amino acids long. Here the CDR3 reads CASSRSGNSYNEQFF. CDR3 bases: TGTGCCAGCAGCCGAAGCGGGAATTCCTACAATGAGCAGTTCTTC.